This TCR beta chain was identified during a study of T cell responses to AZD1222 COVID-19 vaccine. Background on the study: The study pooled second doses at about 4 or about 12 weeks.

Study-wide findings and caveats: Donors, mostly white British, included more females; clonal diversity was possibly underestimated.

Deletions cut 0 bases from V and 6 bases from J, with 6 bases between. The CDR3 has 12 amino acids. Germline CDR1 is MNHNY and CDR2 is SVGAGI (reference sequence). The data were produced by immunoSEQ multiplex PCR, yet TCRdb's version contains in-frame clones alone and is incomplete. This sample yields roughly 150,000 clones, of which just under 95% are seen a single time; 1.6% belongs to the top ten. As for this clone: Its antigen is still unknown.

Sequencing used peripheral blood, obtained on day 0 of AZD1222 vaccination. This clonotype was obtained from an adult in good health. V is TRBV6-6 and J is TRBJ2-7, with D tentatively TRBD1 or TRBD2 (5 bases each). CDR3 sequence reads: CASSYSGTEQYF. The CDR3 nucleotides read TGTGCCAGCAGTTACTCAGGGACCGAGCAGTACTTC.